Shown below are 26 T cell receptor beta chains from a single sample sequenced in a study of blood T cell repertoires in COVID-19. Assay used: immunoSEQ multiplex PCR; TCRdb lists only in-frame clones, some missing. This table has 270,000 or so clones, 86% appearing once. Sequenced sample: peripheral blood. These receptors all come from a woman in her twenties or thirties with COVID-19, enrolled during active disease.

This clone has only a few counts. The chain employs TRBV4-1 and TRBJ1-5, with a tentative D call TRBD1 (5 bases). With 1 base removed from V and 11 bases from J, the gap between germline ends came to 12 bases. There are 13 residues in the CDR3. Germline V lookup: CDR1 MGHRA, CDR2 YSYEKL. CDR3 residues: CASSQVPSGAQHF. CDR3 bases: TGCGCCAGCAGCCAAGTGCCGTCGGGGGCCCAGCATTTT.

This chain connects TRBV12-5 to TRBJ2-1, with a weak D call TRBD2 (5 bases). The germline V gene has CDR1 LGHNT and CDR2 FRNRAP. CDR3 length: 15 residues. V was cut by 7 bases and J by 0 bases, with 13 bases left in between. The CDR3 bases are TGTGCTAGTGAGGAGGCCTCGAGCTCCTACAATGAGCAGTTCTTC. Its translation: CASEEASSSYNEQFF.

This sequence joins TRBV2 and TRBJ1-6, with TRBD1 matching over 10 bases. CDR3 size: 16 residues. The V gene end was trimmed by 4 bases and the J gene end by 11 bases; junction bases not matched to a gene: 11. Germline assignment: CDR1 SNHLY and CDR2 FYNNEI. The CDR3 spells CASSVSGTGVLPPLHF. CDR3 DNA sequence: TGTGCCAGCAGTGTCAGCGGGACAGGGGTTCTGCCACCCCTCCACTTT.

As DNA, the CDR3 is TGTGCCAGCAGTCGACAGGGTGGATCCGGGGAGCTGTTTTTT. Translating gives CASSRQGGSGELFF. This sequence joins TRBV27 and TRBJ2-2, with 7 bases fitting TRBD1. The CDR3 contains 14 residues. V lost 5 bases, J lost 6 bases, and 6 bases stayed unmatched. CDR1 MNHEY and CDR2 SMNVEV come from the germline V gene (reference sequence).

The CDR3, as DNA: TGTGCCAGCAGTTACTCTGGACGGGGGTATAATTCACCCCTCCACTTT. Translating gives CASSYSGRGYNSPLHF. The chain combines TRBV6-5 with TRBJ1-6; a possible D gene is TRBD1 (5 bases). From germline, CDR1 is MNHEY and CDR2 SVGAGI. This CDR3 has 16 amino acids. V shed 0 bases and J shed 4 bases, with 10 bases lying between them.

The chain joins TRBV6-5 to TRBJ1-6; tentative D call: TRBD1 (5 bases). Germline CDR1 MNHEY, CDR2 SVGAGI. The CDR3 contains 15 residues. V was trimmed by 0 bases and J by 9 bases, leaving 12 bases between them. The CDR3 region is CASSYSGRASSPLHF. CDR3 coding DNA: TGTGCCAGCAGTTACTCGGGCAGGGCGAGTTCACCCCTCCACTTT.

V is TRBV6-2 or TRBV6-3 and J is TRBJ1-1, with a possible D match to TRBD1 (6 bases). The CDR3 loop spans 17 amino acids. From germline, CDR1 is MNHEY and CDR2 SVGEGT. With 0 bases removed from V and 0 bases from J, the gap between germline ends came to 14 bases. This CDR3 reads CASSYSITGKLNTEAFF. The CDR3 bases are TGTGCCAGCAGTTACTCGATCACAGGGAAACTGAACACTGAAGCTTTCTTT.

The chain couples TRBV11-3 to TRBJ2-1; D not resolved. Germline V gene lookup returns CDR1 SGHNT and CDR2 YENEEA. V lost 3 bases and J lost 8, with 14 bases in between. The CDR3 length is 14 residues. This CDR3 reads CASSFSQLGYEQFF. The CDR3 DNA sequence: TGTGCCAGCAGCTTCAGCCAGCTCGGGTATGAGCAGTTCTTC.

The CDR3 sequence: CSVTGTGTREQFF. DNA for the CDR3: TGCAGCGTTACCGGAACAGGGACCCGTGAGCAGTTCTTC. This chain joins TRBV29-1 and TRBJ2-1; a weak D match, TRBD1 (6 bases). Germline V gene lookup returns CDR1 SQVTM and CDR2 ANQGSEA. CDR3 length equals 13 residues. Deletions cut 5 bases from V and 9 bases from J, with 17 bases between.

The chain recombines TRBV6-5 with TRBJ1-6; a possible D gene is TRBD1 (6 bases). In germline, CDR1 is MNHEY, CDR2 SVGAGI. V was pared by 0 bases and J by 8 bases, with 11 bases between. The CDR3 is made up of 15 amino acids. DNA of the CDR3: TGTGCCAGCAGTTACTCGGGAGGGGGGGATTCACCCCTCCACTTT. Its protein is CASSYSGGGDSPLHF.

This clone was observed a single time. The chain carries TRBV7-2 and TRBJ1-4; 9 bases are a match to TRBD1. The germline V gene has CDR1 SGHTA and CDR2 FQGNSA. V lost 4 bases to trimming and J lost 8 bases; unmatched junction nucleotides: 8. This CDR3 contains 15 residues. The CDR3 sequence is CASSSGQGRDEKLFF. The CDR3 nucleotides read TGTGCCAGCAGCTCGGGACAGGGTCGGGACGAAAAACTGTTTTTT.

DNA for the CDR3: TGTGCCAGCAGCCTAAACCGACAGGGAAGGGGCAATCAGCCCCAGCATTTT. Encoded protein: CASSLNRQGRGNQPQHF. The chain links TRBV5-5 to TRBJ1-5; 7 bases fit TRBD1. CDR1 and CDR2 from the germline V gene are SGHKS and YYEKEE (reference sequence). The J segment lost 2 bases and the V segment lost 4 bases, leaving 12 bases of the junction unmatched. CDR3 length: 17 residues.

V and J are TRBV30 and TRBJ2-3; 8 nucleotides align to TRBD2. Germline V gives CDR1 GTSNPN, CDR2 SVGIG (reference sequence). J gave up 4 bases and V 3 bases, and 6 bases lay outside the gene matches. The CDR3 totals 14 residues. CDR3 sequence reads: CAWRVAGIADTQYF. Here the CDR3 DNA reads TGTGCCTGGAGAGTAGCGGGGATCGCAGATACGCAGTATTTT.

The chain has TRBV27 and TRBJ2-7; TRBD2 matches 8 bases. V lost 11 bases to trimming and J lost 5 bases; unmatched junction nucleotides: 2. Looked up from germline, CDR1 is MNHEY and CDR2 is SMNVEV (reference sequence). CDR3 size: 10 residues. The CDR3 reads CAAGGHEQYF. The CDR3 DNA reads TGTGCCGCGGGAGGCCACGAGCAGTACTTC.

This sequence joins TRBV5-1 and TRBJ2-7; D possibly corresponds to TRBD1 (5 bases). This CDR3 region has 14 residues. V was shortened by 4 bases and J by 2 bases, with 13 bases between the two germline ends. The germline V gene encodes CDR1 SGHRS and CDR2 YFSETQ. The CDR3 sequence is CASSLRTRAYEQYF. The CDR3 DNA follows: TGCGCCAGCAGCCTACGGACAAGGGCCTACGAGCAGTACTTC.

The chain combines TRBV2 with TRBJ1-5, with 7 bases matching TRBD1. Germline values: CDR1 SNHLY, CDR2 FYNNEI. The CDR3 loop spans 14 amino acids. J was trimmed by 1 base and V by 5 bases; bases with no gene match: 2. The CDR3 loop reads CASSPGQSNQPQHF. In nucleotides, the CDR3 is TGTGCCAGCAGTCCGGGACAGAGCAATCAGCCCCAGCATTTT.

The V call is TRBV27, the J call TRBJ2-3, with D unresolved. Looked up from germline, CDR1 is MNHEY and CDR2 is SMNVEV (reference sequence). The CDR3 totals 14 residues. V dropped 4 bases and J dropped 0 bases, with 8 bases sitting between them. The CDR3 sequence is CASSWRRSTDTQYF. In DNA form, the CDR3 reads TGTGCCAGCAGTTGGAGACGGAGCACAGATACGCAGTATTTT.

This clone occurred once. The chain employs TRBV11-2 and TRBJ2-7; D is uncertain. This CDR3 region has 13 residues. Germline V gene sequence: CDR1 SGHAT, CDR2 FQNNGV. The CDR3 DNA reads TGTGCAGCTGCAAGCCCCCTCTCCTACGAGCAGTACTTC. This translates into CAAASPLSYEQYF.

The chain couples TRBV2 to TRBJ1-6; no clear D. Germline CDR1 is SNHLY and CDR2 is FYNNEI. The V and J ends lost 6 bases and 0 bases respectively, with 9 bases between them. The CDR3 is made up of 15 amino acids. The CDR3 DNA follows: TGTGCCAGCAGCCAAGATAGCTCCTATAATTCACCCCTCCACTTT. Translated: CASSQDSSYNSPLHF.

The chain couples TRBV7-8 to TRBJ2-7; TRBD2 agrees at 8 bases. The CDR3 runs 15 residues. Germline CDR1 is SGHVS and CDR2 is FQNEAQ. V lost 5 bases to trimming and J lost 2 bases; unmatched junction nucleotides: 8. The CDR3 sequence: CASSHGGVETYEQYF. For the CDR3, the DNA is TGTGCCAGCAGCCACGGGGGGGTAGAAACCTACGAGCAGTACTTC.

The chain is built from TRBV6-4 and TRBJ1-2, with D maybe TRBD1 (6 bases). The CDR3 loop spans 14 amino acids. The V and J ends lost 5 bases and 0 bases respectively, with 10 bases between them. Germline V gives CDR1 MRHNA, CDR2 SNTAGT. CDR3 in amino acids: CASSPRGANYGYTF. The CDR3 region has the DNA TGTGCCAGCAGTCCCAGGGGAGCTAACTATGGCTACACCTTC.

This clone was counted only a few times. This chain links TRBV5-4 with TRBJ2-3; weak D call: TRBD1 (5 bases). Germline CDR1 reads SGHNT; CDR2 reads YYREEE (reference sequence). The length of the CDR3 is 16 residues. V was cut by 0 bases and J by 4 bases, with 15 bases left in between. The chain's CDR3 is CASSLGHQGGADTQYF. As DNA, the CDR3 is TGTGCCAGCAGCTTGGGGCACCAGGGTGGGGCAGATACGCAGTATTTT. Full variable domain (missing parts from reference TRBV5-4 and TRBJ2-3): ETGVTQSPTHLIKTRGQQVTLRCSSQSGHNTVSWYQQALGQGPQFIFQYYREEENGRGNFPPRFSGLQFPNYSSELNVNALELDDSALYLCASSLGHQGGADTQYFGPGTRLTVL.

The table lists this clone with a few counts. This chain links TRBV30 with TRBJ2-7; a possible D gene is TRBD1 (6 bases). Trimming removed 8 bases from V and 4 bases from J, with 21 bases in between. The CDR3 runs to 14 residues. Germline CDR1 reads GTSNPN; CDR2 reads SVGIG (reference sequence). The CDR3 sequence: CAESMPGDFYEQYF. The CDR3 coding sequence is TGTGCCGAGTCCATGCCAGGGGATTTTTACGAGCAGTACTTC.

The chain combines TRBV7-6 with TRBJ1-1; weak D call: TRBD1 (6 bases). This CDR3 is 15 amino acids long. Germline-derived CDR1 and CDR2 are SGHVS and FNYEAQ. Trimming took 4 bases from V and 0 from J, leaving 12 bases between them. The CDR3 sequence: CASSSGGLMNTEAFF. The CDR3, as DNA: TGTGCCAGCAGCTCGGGGGGCCTCATGAACACTGAAGCTTTCTTT. Supplemented by reference TRBV7-6 and TRBJ1-1, the full variable domain reads GAGVSQSPRYKVTKRGQDVALRCDPISGHVSLYWYRQALGQGPEFLTYFNYEAQQDKSGLPNDRFSAERPEGSISTLTIQRTEQRDSAMYRCASSSGGLMNTEAFFGQGTRLTVV.

This rearrangement joins TRBV4-1 to TRBJ2-1, with TRBD2 matching over 11 bases. The germline V gene encodes CDR1 MGHRA and CDR2 YSYEKL. The trim removed 2 bases at V and 2 bases at J, leaving 5 bases unmatched. The CDR3 spans 17 residues. CDR3 sequence (DNA): TGCGCCAGCAGCCAAAGGCTAGCGGGGGGAACCTACAATGAGCAGTTCTTC. Its translation is CASSQRLAGGTYNEQFF.

The V and J genes are TRBV28 and TRBJ2-5; 9 nucleotides line up with TRBD2. V lost 2 bases to trimming and J lost 5 bases; unmatched junction nucleotides: 0. Germline V gene sequence: CDR1 MDHEN, CDR2 SYDVKM. The CDR3 consists of 13 residues. CDR3 bases: TGTGCCAGCAGTTTAGGACTAGCGGAGACCCAGTACTTC. Protein product: CASSLGLAETQYF.